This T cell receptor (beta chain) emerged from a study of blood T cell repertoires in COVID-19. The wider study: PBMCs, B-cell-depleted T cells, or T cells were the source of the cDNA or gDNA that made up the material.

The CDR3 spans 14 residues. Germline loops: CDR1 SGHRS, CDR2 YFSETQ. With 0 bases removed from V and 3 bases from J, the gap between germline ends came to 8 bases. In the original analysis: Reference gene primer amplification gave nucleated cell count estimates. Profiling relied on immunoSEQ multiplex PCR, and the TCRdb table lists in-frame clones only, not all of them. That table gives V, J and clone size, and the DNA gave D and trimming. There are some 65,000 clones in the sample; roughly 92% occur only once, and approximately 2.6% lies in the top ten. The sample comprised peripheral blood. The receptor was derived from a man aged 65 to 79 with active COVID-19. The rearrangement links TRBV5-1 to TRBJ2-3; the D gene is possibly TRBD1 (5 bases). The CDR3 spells CASSLARETDTQYF. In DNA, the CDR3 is TGCGCCAGCAGCTTGGCCAGGGAAACAGATACGCAGTATTTT.